The entry below describes one T cell receptor (beta chain). This sample stems from a study of control samples from healthy donors and cancer patients. The repertoire was sequenced with immunoSEQ multiplex PCR; TCRdb's copy has only in-frame clones and lacks some. The sample consists of around 82,000 clones, roughly 90% of them appearing once. CDR1 and CDR2 (germline): SGHRS, YFSETQ. Trimming took 5 bases from V and 6 from J; bases not matched to a gene: 5. The CDR3 loop spans 12 amino acids. The material sequenced was blood. The clonotype was recovered from a man between 50 and 59 years old in good health. The chain couples TRBV5-1 to TRBJ2-7; 7 nucleotides align to TRBD2. CDR3 in DNA: TGCGCCAGCAGTCCTCGGGGGGTCGAGCAGTACTTC. Residues: CASSPRGVEQYF.